The text below deals with one TCR beta chain. The sample originates from a study of blood T cell repertoires in COVID-19. Turning to the study itself: Collection of acute and convalescent COVID-19 samples took place in the United States, Italy and Spain. Sample material is recorded as cDNA or gDNA derived from T cells, B-cell-depleted T cells, or PBMCs.

Looked up from germline, CDR1 is MGHRA and CDR2 is YSYEKL. The CDR3 consists of 13 residues. The V and J ends lost 6 bases and 6 bases respectively, with 11 bases between them. In the study's own analysis: The assay estimated nucleated cells by amplifying reference gene primers. Using immunoSEQ multiplex PCR, the repertoire was profiled, and TCRdb retains in-frame clones only, with some absent. D and trimming come from the DNA, and the V and J calls and clone size come from that table. In the table there are some 70,000 clones, roughly 80% of which are singletons. This clonotype was obtained from a woman aged 45-60 years with acute or convalescent COVID-19. The source material was peripheral blood. The chain carries TRBV4-1 and TRBJ2-2, with D possibly being TRBD2 (6 bases). CDR3 amino acids: CASSMGGPGELFF. In DNA, the CDR3 is TGCGCCAGCAGTATGGGGGGTCCCGGGGAGCTGTTTTTT.